This T cell receptor (beta chain) emerged from a study of OX40 agonist ivuxolimab in advanced cancers. The wider study: The patients received agonistic anti-OX40 (CD134) antibody ivuxolimab. Melanoma, hepatocellular carcinoma, head and neck or renal cell cancer occurred in dose-escalation patients. Prior checkpoint blockade (anti-PD-1, anti-PD-L1 or anti-CTLA-4) was permitted; approximately 40% had it.

Note on this clone: A junction end diverges from the germline sequence, so it may reflect a read error.

Sequencing used immunoSEQ multiplex PCR; TCRdb keeps in-frame clones, though not all of them. The profile covers roughly 96,000 clones, with more than 80% appearing a single time and around 5.8% taken by the ten largest. The CDR3 totals 10 residues. CDR1 and CDR2 from the germline V gene are DFQATT and SNEGSKA (reference sequence). The receptor's source is an adult with an advanced solid tumor such as melanoma, head and neck, liver or kidney cancer. Here the sequenced sample was CD4+ or CD8+ T cells sorted from blood, taken in a trial of the OX40 agonist ivuxolimab. J is TRBJ2-7 and V is TRBV20-1; tentatively, D is TRBD2 (6 bases). The CDR3: CSAKASAQHF. In DNA form, the CDR3 reads TGCAGTGCTAAGGCTAGCGCCCAGCACTTC.